These 7 T cell receptor beta chains were sequenced from one sample in a study of Ad26.COV2.S vaccination and SARS-CoV-2 variants. The repertoire was sequenced with immunoSEQ multiplex PCR; TCRdb's copy has only in-frame clones and lacks some. The sample has around 340,000 clones; 80% to 90% are singletons. Specified treatment: over 15 received Ad26.COV2.S at low or high dose, single or two shots; roughly 5 received placebo; per-sample allocation not given. Specimens were obtained on day 63 following the first vaccine or placebo injection. The sequencing here drew on peripheral blood, taken in a trial of Ad26.COV2.S vaccine versus placebo. These receptors all stem from a person between 18 and 60 years old who received the Ad26.COV2.S COVID-19 vaccine or a placebo.

The CDR3 DNA follows: TGCGCCAGCAGCAGGCAGCGGGAGGGCCTAGGGAATGAGCAGTTCTTC. It encodes CASSRQREGLGNEQFF. The rearrangement joins TRBV5-1 to TRBJ2-1; TRBD2 matches 10 bases. This CDR3 contains 16 residues. The ends lost 4 bases at V and 7 bases at J; junction bases unmatched: 11. Per germline, CDR1 SGHRS and CDR2 YFSETQ.

The chain has TRBV2 and TRBJ2-7; D may match TRBD1 or TRBD2 (6 bases each). Germline lookup yields CDR1 SNHLY and CDR2 FYNNEI. V was pared by 0 bases and J by 4 bases, with 10 bases between. The CDR3 loop spans 14 amino acids. The CDR3 DNA sequence: TGTGCCAGCAGTGAAGCCGGGGGCTCATACGAGCAGTACTTC. Protein sequence: CASSEAGGSYEQYF.

As to this clone: This specimen includes other DNA sequences encoding the same CDR3. This chain joins TRBV18 and TRBJ1-1; D unclear. CDR1 KGHSH and CDR2 LQKENI come from the germline V gene. This CDR3 comprises 14 residues. Trimming left V 0 bases short and J 2 bases short, with 7 bases between. The CDR3: CASSPPGLNTEAFF. In nucleotides, the CDR3 is TGTGCCAGCTCACCACCAGGACTTAACACTGAAGCTTTCTTT.

The gene calls are TRBV2 and TRBJ2-7, with TRBD1 matching over 8 bases. This CDR3 is 14 amino acids long. The germline V gene has CDR1 SNHLY and CDR2 FYNNEI. V shed 6 bases, J shed 3 bases, and the junction held 7 bases outside the gene matches. CDR3 DNA: TGTGCCAGCAGCCAACAGGGGGGAAACTACGAGCAGTACTTC. Residues: CASSQQGGNYEQYF.

This clone was counted once. The V call is TRBV7-2, the J call TRBJ2-1; 7 bases are a match to TRBD1. The CDR3 contains 15 residues. The V and J ends lost 6 bases and 2 bases, in that order; junction bases with no gene match: 7. From germline, CDR1 is SGHTA and CDR2 FQGNSA. CDR3 residues: CASSYLQGTYNEQFF. For the CDR3, the DNA is TGTGCCAGCAGTTATCTACAGGGGACCTACAATGAGCAGTTCTTC.

This clone was seen just once. V is TRBV7-8 and J is TRBJ2-7, with TRBD1 as a possible D gene (7 bases). Germline V gene lookup returns CDR1 SGHVS and CDR2 FQNEAQ. V lost 5 bases and J 6 bases, leaving 20 bases between the germline ends. This CDR3 is built from 15 residues. CDR3 coding DNA: TGTGCCAGCAGCGCCCCAGGGGGGTCGTACCGCGAGCAGTACTTC. Amino acid sequence: CASSAPGGSYREQYF.

This clone was found once. This sequence joins TRBV6-6 and TRBJ1-5; D is uncertain. CDR3 length equals 13 residues. Germline V gives CDR1 MNHNY, CDR2 SVGAGI (reference sequence). V was clipped by 8 bases and J by 0 bases, with 8 bases between them. The CDR3 loop is CASGDISNQPQHF. The CDR3 nucleotides read TGTGCCAGCGGTGACATTAGCAATCAGCCCCAGCATTTT.